This TCR beta chain was sequenced for a study of T cell responses to AZD1222 COVID-19 vaccine. Study context: Timing groups of about 4 and about 12 weeks for second doses were pooled.

Profiling relied on immunoSEQ multiplex PCR, and the TCRdb table lists in-frame clones only, not all of them. Among about 120,000 clones, approximately 90% were seen once, and the ten largest hold approximately 7.9%. Deletions cut 1 base from V and 9 bases from J, with 19 bases between. The germline V gene has CDR1 SGHTA and CDR2 FQGNSA. The CDR3 has 17 residues. The V gene is TRBV7-2, the J gene TRBJ1-6; D might be TRBD1 (5 bases). Sequenced material: peripheral blood, taken on day 0 of AZD1222 vaccination. The clonotype originates from an adult in good health. The CDR3: CASSLDGRYRGSSPLHF. Here the CDR3 DNA reads TGTGCCAGCAGCTTAGATGGCAGGTATAGGGGTAGTTCACCCCTCCACTTT.